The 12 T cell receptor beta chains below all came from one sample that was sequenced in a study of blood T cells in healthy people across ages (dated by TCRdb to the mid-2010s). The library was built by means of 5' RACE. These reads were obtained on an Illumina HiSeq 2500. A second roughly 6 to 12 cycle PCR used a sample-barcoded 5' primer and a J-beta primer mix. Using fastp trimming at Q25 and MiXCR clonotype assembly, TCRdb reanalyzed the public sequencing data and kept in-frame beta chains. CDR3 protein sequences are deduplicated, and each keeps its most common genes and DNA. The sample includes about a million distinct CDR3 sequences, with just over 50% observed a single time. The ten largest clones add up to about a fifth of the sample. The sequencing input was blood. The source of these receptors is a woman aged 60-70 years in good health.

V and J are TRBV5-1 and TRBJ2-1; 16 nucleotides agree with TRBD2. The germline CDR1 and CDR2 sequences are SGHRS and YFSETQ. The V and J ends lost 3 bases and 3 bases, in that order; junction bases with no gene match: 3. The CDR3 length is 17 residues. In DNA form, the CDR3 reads TGCGCCAGCAGCTCTGGGACTAGCGGGAGGGACTACAATGAGCAGTTCTTC. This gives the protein CASSSGTSGRDYNEQFF.

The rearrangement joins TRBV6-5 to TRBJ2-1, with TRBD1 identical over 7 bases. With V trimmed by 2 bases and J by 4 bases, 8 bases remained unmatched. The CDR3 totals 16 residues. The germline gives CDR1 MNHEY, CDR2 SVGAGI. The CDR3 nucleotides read TGTGCCAGCAGTTACGACGGACAGGAACTATACAATGAGCAGTTCTTC. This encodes CASSYDGQELYNEQFF.

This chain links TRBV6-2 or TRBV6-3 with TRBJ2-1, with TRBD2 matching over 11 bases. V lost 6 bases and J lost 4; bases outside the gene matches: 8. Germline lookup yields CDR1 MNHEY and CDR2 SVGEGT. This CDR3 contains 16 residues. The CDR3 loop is CASRGTSGRAYNEQFF. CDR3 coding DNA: TGTGCCAGCAGGGGAACTAGCGGGAGAGCTTACAATGAGCAGTTCTTC.

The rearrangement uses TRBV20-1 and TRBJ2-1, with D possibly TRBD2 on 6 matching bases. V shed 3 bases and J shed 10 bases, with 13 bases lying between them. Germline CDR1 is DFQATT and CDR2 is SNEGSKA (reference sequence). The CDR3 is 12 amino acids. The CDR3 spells CSASKDGGEQFF. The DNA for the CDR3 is TGCAGTGCTAGCAAGGACGGAGGGGAGCAGTTCTTC.

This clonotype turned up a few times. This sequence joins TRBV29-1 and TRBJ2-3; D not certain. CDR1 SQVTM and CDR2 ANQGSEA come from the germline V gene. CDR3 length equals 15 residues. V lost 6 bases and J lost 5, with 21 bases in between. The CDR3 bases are TGCAGCGTCCTGGGTTTCCCGAATCGAGGAGATACGCAGTATTTT. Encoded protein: CSVLGFPNRGDTQYF.

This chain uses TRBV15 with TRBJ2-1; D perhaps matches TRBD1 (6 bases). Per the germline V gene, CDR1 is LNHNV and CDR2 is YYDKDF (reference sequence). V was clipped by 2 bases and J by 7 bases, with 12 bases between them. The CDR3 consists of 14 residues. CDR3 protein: CATSRTSQGNEQFF. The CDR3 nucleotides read TGTGCCACCAGCAGAACGTCACAGGGTAATGAGCAGTTCTTC.

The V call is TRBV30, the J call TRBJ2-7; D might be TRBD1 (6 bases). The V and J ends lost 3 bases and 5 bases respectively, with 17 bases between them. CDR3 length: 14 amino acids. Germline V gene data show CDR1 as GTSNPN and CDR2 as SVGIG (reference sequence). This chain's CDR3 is CAWRGPRQANEQYF. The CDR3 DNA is TGTGCCTGGAGAGGTCCGAGACAGGCCAACGAGCAGTACTTC.

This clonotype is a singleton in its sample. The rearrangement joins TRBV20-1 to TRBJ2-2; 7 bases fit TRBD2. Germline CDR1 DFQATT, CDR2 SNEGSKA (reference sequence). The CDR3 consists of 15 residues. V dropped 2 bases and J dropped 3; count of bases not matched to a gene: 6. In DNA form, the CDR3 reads TGCAGTGCTAGACCCGCAGGGAGGGACACCGGGGAGCTGTTTTTT. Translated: CSARPAGRDTGELFF.

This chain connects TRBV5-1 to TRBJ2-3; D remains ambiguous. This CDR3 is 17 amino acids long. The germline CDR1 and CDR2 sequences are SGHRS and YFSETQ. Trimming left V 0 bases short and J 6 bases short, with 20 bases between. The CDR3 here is CASSLAATGKGFDTQYF. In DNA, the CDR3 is TGCGCCAGCAGCTTGGCGGCCACTGGAAAAGGTTTCGATACGCAGTATTTT. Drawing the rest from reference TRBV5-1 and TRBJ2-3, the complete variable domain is KAGVTQTPRYLIKTRGQQVTLSCSPISGHRSVSWYQQTPGQGLQFLFEYFSETQRNKGNFPGRFSGRQFSNSRSEMNVSTLELGDSALYLCASSLAATGKGFDTQYFGPGTRLTVL.

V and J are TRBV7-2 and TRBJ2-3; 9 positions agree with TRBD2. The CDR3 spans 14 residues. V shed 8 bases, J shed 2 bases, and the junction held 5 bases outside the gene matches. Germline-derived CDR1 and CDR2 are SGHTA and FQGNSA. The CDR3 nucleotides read TGTGCCAGCGCGGGAGGGGAATACACAGATACGCAGTATTTT. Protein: CASAGGEYTDTQYF.

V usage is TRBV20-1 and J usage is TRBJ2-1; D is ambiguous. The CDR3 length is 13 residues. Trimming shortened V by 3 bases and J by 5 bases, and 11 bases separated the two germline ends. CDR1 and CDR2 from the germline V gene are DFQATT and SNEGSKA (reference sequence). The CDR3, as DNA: TGCAGTGCTAGGGGTATGAGCGACAATGAGCAGTTCTTC. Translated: CSARGMSDNEQFF.

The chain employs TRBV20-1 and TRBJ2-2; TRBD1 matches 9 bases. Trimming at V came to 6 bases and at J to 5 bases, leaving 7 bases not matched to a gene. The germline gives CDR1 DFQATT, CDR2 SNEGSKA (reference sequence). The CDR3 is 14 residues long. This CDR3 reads CSAQTGQGTGELFF. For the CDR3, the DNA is TGCAGTGCCCAGACAGGACAGGGGACCGGGGAGCTGTTTTTT.